This T cell receptor beta chain was documented in a study of cytomegalovirus exposure and HLA in healthy donors. The overall study: A subsequent analysis reported that the 95 to 150 validation repertoires were produced on the same platform that had also been used for the roughly 700 first-cohort repertoires. Study conclusions and caveats: Reportedly, cytomegalovirus status was diagnosed with high sensitivity and specificity. The study listed 150 to 200 cytomegalovirus-associated TCR beta chains. Subsequent analysis revealed that first-cohort TCR clusters tended to co-occur in the approximately 120 validation repertoires.

Clones were read by immunoSEQ multiplex PCR, and TCRdb kept only the in-frame ones, dropping some. The sample lists about 130,000 clones, approximately 92% seen once, with 0.95% to 1.3% in the top ten. Points on this clone: What it binds is unknown.

Germline CDR1 reads MNHNS; CDR2 reads SASEGT. The V gene end was trimmed by 1 base and the J gene end by 7 bases; junction bases not matched to a gene: 5. CDR3 length equals 15 residues. The chain couples TRBV6-1 to TRBJ2-1; 9 nucleotides agree with TRBD2. This sequence was found in a woman aged 18-35 years in good health and CMV-seronegative. The sample comprised PBMCs. The CDR3 DNA reads as TGTGCCAGCAGTGAAGTTAGCGGGAGTTGGAATGAGCAGTTCTTC. Amino acids: CASSEVSGSWNEQFF.